Shown below are 6 T cell receptor beta chains from a single sample sequenced in a study of cytomegalovirus exposure and HLA in healthy donors. The PCR used 60 Vbeta and 13 Jbeta primers. Data came from immunoSEQ multiplex PCR; TCRdb stores just in-frame clones and leaves some out. Of about 160,000 clones in the sample, approximately 76% were seen once. Sequenced input: PBMCs. Receptors originate from a female donor in good health and CMV-seronegative.

The chain's CDR3 is CACVDRDRGDAFF. CDR3 sequence (DNA): TGTGCCTGCGTCGACCGGGACAGGGGAGACGCTTTCTTT. The J gene is TRBJ1-1, the V gene TRBV30, with TRBD1 matching 10 bases. Germline values: CDR1 GTSNPN, CDR2 SVGIG (reference sequence). The CDR3 consists of 13 residues. The V segment lost 6 bases and the J segment 11 bases; nucleotides outside the gene matches: 12.

This clone has more than one count but fewer than ten. The rearrangement uses TRBV27 and TRBJ2-3; D may be TRBD2 (6 bases). V lost 6 bases and J 4 bases, leaving 11 bases between the germline ends. The CDR3 sequence is 13 residues long. CDR1 is MNHEY, CDR2 SMNVEV, per germline (reference sequence). The DNA for the CDR3 is TGTGCCAGCAGGGGGGAGGTGGCAGATACGCAGTATTTT. Translation gives CASRGEVADTQYF.

This rearrangement joins TRBV6-1 to TRBJ2-4, with TRBD2 matching over 8 bases. The V segment lost 0 bases and the J segment 0 bases; nucleotides outside the gene matches: 7. The CDR3 covers 18 residues. The germline gives CDR1 MNHNS, CDR2 SASEGT. The CDR3 DNA sequence: TGTGCCAGCAGTGAAGCCTGGACTAGCCTCCTAGCCAAAAACATTCAGTACTTC. This sequence encodes CASSEAWTSLLAKNIQYF.

This clone was seen a single time. CDR3: CASSLGQGDSNQPQHF. The DNA of the CDR3 is TGCGCCAGCAGCTTGGGACAGGGGGATAGCAATCAGCCCCAGCATTTT. The chain recombines TRBV5-1 with TRBJ1-5, with 9 bases matching TRBD1. CDR3 length: 16 residues. From germline, CDR1 is SGHRS and CDR2 YFSETQ. V trimming: 0 bases; J trimming: 0 bases; junction bases outside the gene matches: 1.

The chain carries TRBV28 and TRBJ2-3; 7 bases match TRBD2. V lost 8 bases to trimming and J lost 0 bases; unmatched junction nucleotides: 5. CDR1 and CDR2 (germline): MDHEN, SYDVKM. The CDR3 extends over 14 amino acids. Here the CDR3 reads CASGGGSSTDTQYF. The CDR3 DNA reads TGTGCCAGCGGCGGGGGTTCGAGCACAGATACGCAGTATTTT.

A remark on this clone: A junction boundary mismatches the germline segment, possibly from a read error. The gene calls are TRBV5-1 and TRBJ2-3; TRBD2 matches at 13 bases. The CDR3 runs 16 residues. Germline CDR1 and CDR2: SGHRS and YFSETQ. CDR3 residues: CASSLWTSGSKDTQYF. As DNA, the CDR3 is TGCGCCAGCAGCCTCTGGACTAGCGGGAGCAAAGATACGCAGTATTTT.